Following are 3 T cell receptor beta chains from one sample sequenced in a study of T cells after yellow fever vaccination. TCRdb itself ran the 5' RACE reads through MiXCR, one entry per CDR3 protein. This sample yields 400,000 or so distinct CDR3 sequences, of which 6.2% are seen a single time; roughly 15% belongs to the top ten. The specimen was PBMCs, collected 5 days after the yellow fever booster vaccination. These receptors all stem from a man aged 25-45 years who received the YFV17D yellow fever vaccine.

This clonotype was seen only a few times. The chain carries TRBV5-6 and TRBJ2-3; TRBD1 might be the D (10 bases). Trimming took 4 bases from V and 4 from J, leaving 25 bases between them. In germline, CDR1 is SGHDT, CDR2 YYEEEE. CDR3 length: 18 amino acids. This CDR3 reads CASSRGQGRLAASDTQYF. The CDR3 bases are TGTGCCAGCAGCAGGGGACAGGGGCGACTAGCGGCCTCAGATACGCAGTATTTT.

Remarks on this clonotype: A clone one base away is much larger, so this may be a read error. V usage is TRBV5-4 and J usage is TRBJ2-1; TRBD1 aligns across 9 bases. Per the germline V gene, CDR1 is SGHNT and CDR2 is YYREEE (reference sequence). The CDR3 contains 15 residues. V shed 6 bases, J shed 1 base, and the junction held 5 bases outside the gene matches. The CDR3 nucleotides read TGTGCCAGCACCTCGACAGGGGGGTCCTACAATGAGCAGTTCTTC. Amino acids: CASTSTGGSYNEQFF.

This clonotype was counted a few times. The CDR3 DNA follows: TGCAGTGCTAGAGATTATCGGACTCTCGACTACGAGCAGTACTTC. Protein: CSARDYRTLDYEQYF. V and J are TRBV20-1 and TRBJ2-7; perhaps TRBD2 as D (5 bases). This CDR3 region has 15 residues. Trimming removed 0 bases from V and 3 bases from J, with 15 bases in between. The V gene's germline CDR1 is DFQATT and CDR2 SNEGSKA (reference sequence).